The present T cell receptor (beta chain) was sequenced within a study of T cell responses to AZD1222 COVID-19 vaccine. As for this clone: The antigen is not known.

V dropped 3 bases and J dropped 7; count of bases not matched to a gene: 2. Germline V gene sequence: CDR1 LGHDT, CDR2 YNNKEL (reference sequence). The length of the CDR3 is 13 residues. Study-wide findings and caveats: There were mostly white British donors and more females than males, and clonal diversity was possibly underestimated.

Sequencing was performed with immunoSEQ multiplex PCR; in TCRdb, only in-frame clones are kept and a portion is missing. The sample includes 100,000 to 150,000 clones, around 90% of them seen just once. This clonotype originated in an adult in good health. This sample comprised peripheral blood, obtained on day 0 of AZD1222 vaccination. The chain uses TRBV3-1 (or the pseudogene TRBV3-2) and TRBJ1-2; 10 nucleotides align to TRBD1. CDR3 amino acids: CASSQRTGGGYTF. The CDR3 DNA reads TGTGCCAGCAGCCAGAGGACAGGGGGTGGCTACACCTTC.